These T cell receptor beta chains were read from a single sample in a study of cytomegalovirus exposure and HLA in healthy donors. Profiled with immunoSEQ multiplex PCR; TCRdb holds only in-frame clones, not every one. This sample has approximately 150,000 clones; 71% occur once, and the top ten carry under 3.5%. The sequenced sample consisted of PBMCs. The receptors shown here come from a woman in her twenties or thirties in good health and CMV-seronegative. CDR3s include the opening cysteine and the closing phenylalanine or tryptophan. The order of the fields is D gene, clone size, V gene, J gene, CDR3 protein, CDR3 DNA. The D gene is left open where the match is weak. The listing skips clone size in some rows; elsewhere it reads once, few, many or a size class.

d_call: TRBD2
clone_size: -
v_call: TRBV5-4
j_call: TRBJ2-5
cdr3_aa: CASSSTSSYQETQYF
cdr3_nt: TGTGCCAGCAGTTCGACTAGCTCGTACCAAGAGACCCAGTACTTC

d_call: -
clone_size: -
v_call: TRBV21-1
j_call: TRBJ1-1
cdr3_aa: CASSKRWGGPGPEAFF
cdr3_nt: TGTGCCAGCAGCAAAAGATGGGGGGGGCCCGGCCCGGAAGCTTTCTTT

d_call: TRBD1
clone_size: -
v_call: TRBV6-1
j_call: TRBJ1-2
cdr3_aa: CASSEVLDRGDYGYTF
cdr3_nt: TGTGCCAGCAGTGAAGTCTTGGACAGGGGGGACTATGGCTACACCTTC

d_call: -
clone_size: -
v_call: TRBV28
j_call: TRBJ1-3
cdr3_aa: CASSPQTGISGNTIYF
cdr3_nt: TGTGCCAGCAGTCCGCAGACAGGAATCTCTGGAAACACCATATATTTT

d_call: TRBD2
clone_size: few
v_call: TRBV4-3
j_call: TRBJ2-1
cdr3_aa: CASSQYGLAGNNEQFF
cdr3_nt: TGCGCCAGCAGCCAATACGGACTAGCGGGGAACAATGAGCAGTTCTTC

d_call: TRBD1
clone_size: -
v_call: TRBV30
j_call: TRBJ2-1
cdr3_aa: CAWSVLDRGLYNEQFF
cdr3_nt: TGTGCCTGGAGTGTCCTCGACAGGGGGCTCTACAATGAGCAGTTCTTC

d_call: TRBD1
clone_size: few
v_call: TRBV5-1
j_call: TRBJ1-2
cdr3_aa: CASSHGQGEGYTF
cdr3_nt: TGCGCCAGCAGCCACGGACAGGGGGAAGGCTACACCTTC

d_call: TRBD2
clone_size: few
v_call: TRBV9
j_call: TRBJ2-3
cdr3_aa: CASSVASGGADTQYF
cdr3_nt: TGTGCCAGCAGCGTGGCTAGCGGGGGCGCGGATACGCAGTATTTT

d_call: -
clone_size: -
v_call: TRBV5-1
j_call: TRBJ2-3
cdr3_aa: CASSGGVGPDTQYF
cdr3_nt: TGCGCCAGCAGCGGCGGGGTGGGACCAGATACGCAGTATTTT

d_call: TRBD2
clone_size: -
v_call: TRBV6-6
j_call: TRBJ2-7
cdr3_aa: CASTPARENSYEQYF
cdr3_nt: TGTGCCAGCACTCCCGCGCGGGAGAACTCCTACGAGCAGTACTTC

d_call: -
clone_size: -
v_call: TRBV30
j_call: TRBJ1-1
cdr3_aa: CAWKAGGSGTEAFF
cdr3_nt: TGTGCCTGGAAAGCCGGGGGAAGTGGCACTGAAGCTTTCTTT

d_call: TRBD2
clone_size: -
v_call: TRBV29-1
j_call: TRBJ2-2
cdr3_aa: CSVVGLVNTGELFF
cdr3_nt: TGCAGCGTTGTAGGACTAGTGAACACCGGGGAGCTGTTTTTT

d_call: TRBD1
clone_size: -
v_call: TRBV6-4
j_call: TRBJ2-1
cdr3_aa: CASSDDRGDMGEQFF
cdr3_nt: TGTGCCAGCAGTGACGACAGGGGGGACATGGGAGAGCAGTTCTTC

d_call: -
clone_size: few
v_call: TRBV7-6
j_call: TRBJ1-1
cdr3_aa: CASIPLMGGDTEAFF
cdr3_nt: TGTGCCAGCATCCCCCTCATGGGAGGGGACACTGAAGCTTTCTTT

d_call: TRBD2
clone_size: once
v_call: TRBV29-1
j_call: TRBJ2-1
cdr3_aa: CSAAGGLYYNEQFF
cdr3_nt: TGCAGCGCCGCGGGGGGTCTATACTACAATGAGCAGTTCTTC

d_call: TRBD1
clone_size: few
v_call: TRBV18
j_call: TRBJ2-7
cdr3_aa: CASSPGQGVTYEQYF
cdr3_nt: TGTGCCAGCTCACCTGGACAGGGGGTCACCTACGAGCAGTACTTC

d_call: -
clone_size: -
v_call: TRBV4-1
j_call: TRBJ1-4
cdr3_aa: CASSRRGQQENEKLFF
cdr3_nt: TGCGCCAGCAGCCGCCGAGGACAACAAGAGAATGAAAAACTGTTTTTT

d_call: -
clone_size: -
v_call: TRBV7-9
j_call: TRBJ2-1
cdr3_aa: CASSPGRAVSSYNEQFF
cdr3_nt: TGTGCCAGCAGCCCCGGAAGAGCGGTTAGCTCCTACAATGAGCAGTTCTTC

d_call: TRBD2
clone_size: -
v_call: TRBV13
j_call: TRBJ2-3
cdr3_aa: CASSSRGGAGTDTQYF
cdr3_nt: TGTGCCAGCAGCAGCCGCGGGGGGGCCGGGACAGATACGCAGTATTTT

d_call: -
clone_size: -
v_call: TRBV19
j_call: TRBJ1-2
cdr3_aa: CASNSPNYGYTF
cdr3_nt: TGTGCCAGTAACTCGCCGAACTATGGCTACACCTTC

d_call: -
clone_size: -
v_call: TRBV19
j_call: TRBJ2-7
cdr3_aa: CASSIDGGVGEQYF
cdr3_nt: TGTGCCAGTAGTATCGACGGGGGTGTTGGCGAGCAGTACTTC

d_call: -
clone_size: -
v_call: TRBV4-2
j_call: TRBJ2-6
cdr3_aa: CASSQFSGDDSGANVLTF
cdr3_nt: TGTGCCAGCAGCCAGTTTAGCGGAGACGACTCTGGGGCCAACGTCCTGACTTTC

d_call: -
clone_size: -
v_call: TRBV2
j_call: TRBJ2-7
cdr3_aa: CASSNDSYEQYF
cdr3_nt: TGTGCCAGCAGTAACGACAGTTACGAGCAGTACTTC

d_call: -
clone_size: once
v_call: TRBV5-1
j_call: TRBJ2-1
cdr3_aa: CASSLAGNEQFF
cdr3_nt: TGCGCCAGCAGCTTGGCGGGGAATGAGCAGTTCTTC

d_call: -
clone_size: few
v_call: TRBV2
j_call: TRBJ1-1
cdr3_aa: CASSEMGDTEAFF
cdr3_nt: TGTGCCAGCAGTGAGATGGGAGACACTGAAGCTTTCTTT

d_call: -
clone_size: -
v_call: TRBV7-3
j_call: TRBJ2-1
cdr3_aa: CASSQGLSNEQFF
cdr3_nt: TGTGCCAGCAGCCAGGGACTCTCCAATGAGCAGTTCTTC

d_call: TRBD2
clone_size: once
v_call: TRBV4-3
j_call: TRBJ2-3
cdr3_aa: CASSTGLAGADTQYF
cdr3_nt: TGCGCCAGCAGCACGGGACTAGCGGGCGCAGATACGCAGTATTTT

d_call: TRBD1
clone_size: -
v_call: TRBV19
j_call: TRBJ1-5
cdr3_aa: CASSIGTGVDSNQPQHF
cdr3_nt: TGTGCCAGTAGTATAGGTACAGGGGTCGATAGCAATCAGCCCCAGCATTTT

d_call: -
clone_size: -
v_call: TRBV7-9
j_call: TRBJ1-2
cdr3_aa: CASTPGGQFGYTF
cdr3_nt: TGTGCCAGCACCCCCGGCGGGCAATTTGGCTACACCTTC

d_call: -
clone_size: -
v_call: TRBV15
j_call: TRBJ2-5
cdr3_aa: CATGATGQETQYF
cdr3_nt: TGTGCCACCGGGGCGACTGGGCAAGAGACCCAGTACTTC

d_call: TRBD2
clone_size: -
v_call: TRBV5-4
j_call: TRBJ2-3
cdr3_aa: CASSQGLAGGRGTDTQYF
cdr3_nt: TGTGCCAGCAGCCAAGGACTAGCGGGGGGGCGGGGCACAGATACGCAGTATTTT

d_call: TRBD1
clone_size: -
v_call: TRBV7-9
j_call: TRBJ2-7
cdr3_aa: CASSLTTGVEQYF
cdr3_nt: TGTGCCAGCAGCTTAACAACAGGGGTCGAGCAGTACTTC

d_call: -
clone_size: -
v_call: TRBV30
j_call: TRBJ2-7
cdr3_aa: CACSVWVNYEQYF
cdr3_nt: TGTGCCTGCTCGGTGTGGGTCAACTACGAGCAGTACTTC

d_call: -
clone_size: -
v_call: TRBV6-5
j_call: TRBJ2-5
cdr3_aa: CANGGQFQETQYF
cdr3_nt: TGTGCCAACGGAGGACAGTTCCAAGAGACCCAGTACTTC

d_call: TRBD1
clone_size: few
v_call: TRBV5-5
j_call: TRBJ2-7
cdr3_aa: CASSFPQGESYEQYF
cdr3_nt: TGTGCCAGCAGCTTCCCGCAGGGGGAATCCTACGAGCAGTACTTC